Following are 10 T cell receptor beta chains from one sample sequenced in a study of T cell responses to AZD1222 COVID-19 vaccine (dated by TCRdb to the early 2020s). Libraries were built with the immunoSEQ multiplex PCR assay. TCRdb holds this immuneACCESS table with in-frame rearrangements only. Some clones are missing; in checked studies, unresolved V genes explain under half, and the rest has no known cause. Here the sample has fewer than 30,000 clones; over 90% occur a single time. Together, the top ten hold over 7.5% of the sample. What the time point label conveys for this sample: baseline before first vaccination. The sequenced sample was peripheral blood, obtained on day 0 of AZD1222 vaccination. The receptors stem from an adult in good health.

CDR3 protein: CSALLNTEAFF. Written as DNA, the CDR3 is TGCAGTGCCCTTTTGAACACTGAAGCTTTCTTT. This chain uses TRBV20-1 with TRBJ1-1, with D uncertain. From germline, CDR1 is DFQATT and CDR2 SNEGSKA (reference sequence). Trimming removed 6 bases at V and 0 bases at J, with 5 bases between. There are 11 residues in the CDR3.

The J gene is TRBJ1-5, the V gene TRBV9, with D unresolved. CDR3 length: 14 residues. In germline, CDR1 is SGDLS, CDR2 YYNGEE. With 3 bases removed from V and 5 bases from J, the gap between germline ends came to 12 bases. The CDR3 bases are TGTGCCAGCAGCGCAGTCGGTAGGGATCAGCCCCAGCATTTT. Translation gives CASSAVGRDQPQHF. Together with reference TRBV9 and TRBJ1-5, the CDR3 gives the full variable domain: DSGVTQTPKHLITATGQRVTLRCSPRSGDLSVYWYQQSLDQGLQFLIQYYNGEERAKGNILERFSAQQFPDLHSELNLSSLELGDSALYFCASSAVGRDQPQHFGDGTRLSIL.

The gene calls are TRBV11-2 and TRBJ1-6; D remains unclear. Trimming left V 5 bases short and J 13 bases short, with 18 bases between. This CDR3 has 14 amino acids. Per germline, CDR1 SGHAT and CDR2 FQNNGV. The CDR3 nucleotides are TGTGCCAGCAGCCTCCTGGTCGGGCAAGGGCCCCTCCACTTT. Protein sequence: CASSLLVGQGPLHF.

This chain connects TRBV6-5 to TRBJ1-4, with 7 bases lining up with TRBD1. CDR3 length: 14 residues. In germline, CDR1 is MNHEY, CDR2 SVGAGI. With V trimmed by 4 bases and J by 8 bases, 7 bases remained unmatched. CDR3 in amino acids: CASSFTGEGEKLFF. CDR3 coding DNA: TGTGCCAGCAGTTTCACAGGGGAAGGAGAAAAACTGTTTTTT.

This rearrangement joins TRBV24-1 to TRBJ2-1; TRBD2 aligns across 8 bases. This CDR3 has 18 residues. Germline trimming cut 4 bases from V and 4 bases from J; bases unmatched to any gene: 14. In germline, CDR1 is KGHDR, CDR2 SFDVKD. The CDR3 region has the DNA TGTGCCACCAGTGACGGGCCGACTGGGACTAGGTCTTACAATGAGCAGTTCTTC. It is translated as CATSDGPTGTRSYNEQFF.

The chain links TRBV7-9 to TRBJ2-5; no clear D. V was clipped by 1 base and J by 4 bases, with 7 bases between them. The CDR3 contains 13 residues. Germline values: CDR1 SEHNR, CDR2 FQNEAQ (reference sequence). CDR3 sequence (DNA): TGTGCCAGCAGCTTAGAGGTTCTAGAGACCCAGTACTTC. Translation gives CASSLEVLETQYF.

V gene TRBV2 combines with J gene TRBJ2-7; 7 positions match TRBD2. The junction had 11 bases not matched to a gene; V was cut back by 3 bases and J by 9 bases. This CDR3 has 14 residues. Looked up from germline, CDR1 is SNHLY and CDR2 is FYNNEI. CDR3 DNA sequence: TGTGCCAGCAGTGATACGGGAGGAATCCCCCGGCAGTACTTC. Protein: CASSDTGGIPRQYF.

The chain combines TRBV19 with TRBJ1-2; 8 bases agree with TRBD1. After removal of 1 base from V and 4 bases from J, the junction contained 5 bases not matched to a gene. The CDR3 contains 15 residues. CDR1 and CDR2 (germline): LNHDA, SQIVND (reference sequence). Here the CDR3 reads CASSIGHQGAYGYTF. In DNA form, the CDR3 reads TGTGCCAGTAGTATAGGTCATCAGGGGGCCTATGGCTACACCTTC.

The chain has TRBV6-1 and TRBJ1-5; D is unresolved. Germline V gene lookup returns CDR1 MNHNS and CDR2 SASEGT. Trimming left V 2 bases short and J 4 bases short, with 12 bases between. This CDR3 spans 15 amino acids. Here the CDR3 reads CASSELRSSNQPQHF. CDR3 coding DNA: TGTGCCAGCAGTGAATTGAGGTCAAGTAATCAGCCCCAGCATTTT.

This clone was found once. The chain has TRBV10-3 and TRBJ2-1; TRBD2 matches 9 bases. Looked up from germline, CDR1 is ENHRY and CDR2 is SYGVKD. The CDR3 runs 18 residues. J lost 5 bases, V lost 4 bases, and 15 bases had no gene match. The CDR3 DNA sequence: TGTGCCATCAGTGGGGGTGGTAGCGGGGGCGCGGCGAACAATGAGCAGTTCTTC. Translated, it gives CAISGGGSGGAANNEQFF.